This T cell receptor (beta chain) appears in the sequencing data of a study of long-term antiretroviral therapy in people with HIV (dated by TCRdb to between 2021 and 2022). Study-wide context: Collection of the earliest samples took place about a decade ahead of the 2015 WHO recommendation for immediate ART, at a time when ART was typically delayed until CD4 counts fell. Whether ART initiation and durable HIV suppression were associated with changes in peripheral blood TRB repertoire composition and diversity was tested in a retrospective serial study. A total of 192 cryopreserved PBMC samples were contributed to the cohort by 30 adults with confirmed HIV infection, with samples collected serially over a mean of approximately six years (range 1-12). Of the roughly 30 participants with HIV, ten to eleven were female. No cross-contamination during QIAcube processing was shown when test extractions of a monoclonal T-cell line were performed alongside about 30 polyclonal samples. The investigation overall reported the following: A significant increase in TRB diversity was found to be associated with ART initiation, although TRB diversity was observed to remain significantly below that of transplant donor controls even after long-term ART. Because pre-ART samples had limited cell numbers, profiling was done on unsorted PBMC rather than on sorted CD4+ and CD8+ T cells. At every time point, the repertoire was dominated by expanded TRB clones first identified before ART initiation, although this dominance fluctuated and, in many PLHIV, declined after ART. Samples dated from the mid-2000s to the late 2010s, and the ART regimens used may be less effective than current ones. Inferences about post-ART repertoire changes were limited because no data were available on ART adherence, viral resistance or therapy changes. Since PBMC availability was limited, sequencing covered only the TCR beta chain, with no alpha chain pairing. CDR3 length ranges in HIV repertoires were narrower than in controls, and network structure suggested an antigen-experienced repertoire with only a slight naive shift after ART.

The immunoSEQ hsTCRB v3.0 assay was used at survey level resolution for TRB variable region sequencing. TRB sequencing targeted a depth of roughly 35,000-55,000 T-cell genomes per sample. Pooled TRB libraries were sequenced on an Illumina MiSeq with a v3 150-cycle kit. The source study handled its data this way. Repertoire analysis was run in R within a reproducible Nextflow workflow that covered QC, data transformation and analysis. LymphoSeq2, an R package for exploring AIRR-Seq data, was used to implement custom analyses. A handful of samples that produced fewer than 5000 total TRB sequences were removed, so 150 to 200 HIV repertoires were analyzed. Among the 200 or so HIV repertoires that were kept, under 60 were collected before ART initiation and around 130 were collected after ART initiation. Repertoires were downsampled to 5000 TRB nucleotide sequences, and summary statistics were averaged over 100 downsampling iterations. The analysis kept only TRB sequences whose CDR3 regions were at least seven amino acids long. A Shannon entropy-derived clonality score and the Gini coefficient were used to measure diversity. In the repertoire networks, any two of the top 5000 CDR3 amino acid sequences were linked whenever the two sequences differed by an edit distance of one. For TRB CDR3 amino acid sequences, GLIPH2 was used to predict antigen specificity groups and MHC restriction. To flag known associations with CMV, EBV, HIV or tissue antigens, CDR3 amino acid sequences were compared against VDJdb and McPAS-TCR. Pre-ART, post-ART and control groups were compared with Wilcoxon signed-rank tests and Holm-Bonferroni correction. Drawn from immuneACCESS, this table holds only the in-frame rearrangements with V and J called that TCRdb kept. Clones are partly lost; checked studies trace under half to an unresolved V gene and leave the rest unexplained. That table is the source of V, J and clone size, and D and trimming were worked out from the DNA. Across this sample there are tens of thousands of clones, with over 70% seen only once. The ten biggest clones cover around 8% of the sample.

Per the germline V gene (reference sequence), SEHNR is the CDR1 and FQNEAQ is the CDR2. The CDR3 holds 18 amino acids from the cysteine to the phenylalanine. The read is trimmed to its CDR3 DNA, 54 bases read in frame from base 1. V and J are trimmed by 5 bases and 1 base, and the gene matches miss 14 bases of the junction. Note on this clone: Its antigen target is currently unknown. Base qualities are not recorded, but no much larger clone differs from it by a single base.

Inclusion was restricted to participants for whom at least one PBMC sample before ART initiation and at least two post-ART samples were available. Every participant with HIV received treatment in the United States of America. Before DNA extraction, cryopreserved samples of roughly 0.9-11 million PBMC were thawed and then washed. At the time of the earliest PBMC sample, participants with HIV were aged between about 20 and 60 years. Each participant contributed PBMC samples from 1-4 timepoints before ART initiation and 2-8 timepoints after ART initiation, with a median of 7 samples. For every participant, serial HIV viral load, CD4+ T-cell count, ART history and demographic data were obtained. Genomic DNA was extracted from unsorted PBMC with a Qiagen kit on a QIAcube, processed in batches of 12 samples.

The sequenced sample was unsorted PBMCs, obtained 3.1 years after starting antiretroviral therapy. This clonotype was obtained from a woman aged 45-60 years with HIV. This chain is built from TRBV7-9 and TRBJ1-2, with 9 central nucleotides matching TRBD1. The nucleotide sequence is given as TGTGCCAGCAGCCTCTCGGGACAGGGAAAAGAGGGTAACTATGGCTACACCTTC. Its product reads: CASSLSGQGKEGNYGYTF.